The 3 T cell receptor beta chains presented below share a single source sample, sequenced in a study of post-analysis software for immune sequencing data. Findings of the study overall: Five or six TRBV segments, including TRBV5-6, TRBV5-1 and TRBV20-1, were more frequent in patients than controls.

Which antigens these TCRs recognize remains unknown. Presence of unique molecular identifiers characterized the TCR beta cDNA libraries. TCRdb fed the PCR reads into MiXCR, producing one record per CDR3 protein. Of roughly 800,000 distinct CDR3 sequences in the sample, approximately 44% are singletons; the top ten hold approximately 5%. Sequenced: blood. These receptors all stem from a girl aged 10 to 17 with multiple sclerosis.

A few counts support this clonotype. V and J are TRBV20-1 and TRBJ2-3; 12 bases are shared with TRBD2. This CDR3 comprises 16 residues. With V trimmed by 5 bases and J by 2 bases, 8 bases remained unmatched. Germline V gene data show CDR1 as DFQATT and CDR2 as SNEGSKA (reference sequence). The CDR3 region is CSAESGTSGYTDTQYF. Written as DNA, the CDR3 is TGCAGTGCTGAATCCGGGACTAGCGGGTACACAGATACGCAGTATTTT.

This chain links TRBV13 with TRBJ1-4, with a possible D match to TRBD1 (5 bases). V lost 5 bases to trimming and J lost 8 bases, with 12 bases between them. The CDR3 runs 13 residues. Germline loops: CDR1 PRHDT, CDR2 FYEKMQ (reference sequence). The CDR3 nucleotides read TGTGCCAGCAGCCCGAGGAGGGGAGAAAAACTGTTTTTT. This encodes CASSPRRGEKLFF.

This clonotype was seen a handful of times. The rearrangement links TRBV29-1 to TRBJ2-1; D gene ambiguous. Per germline, CDR1 SQVTM and CDR2 ANQGSEA. This CDR3 region has 12 residues. V shed 4 bases and J shed 7 bases, with 11 bases lying between them. The CDR3 DNA reads TGCAGCGTTGTGGGCAGAAAGAATGAGCAGTTCTTC. It encodes CSVVGRKNEQFF.